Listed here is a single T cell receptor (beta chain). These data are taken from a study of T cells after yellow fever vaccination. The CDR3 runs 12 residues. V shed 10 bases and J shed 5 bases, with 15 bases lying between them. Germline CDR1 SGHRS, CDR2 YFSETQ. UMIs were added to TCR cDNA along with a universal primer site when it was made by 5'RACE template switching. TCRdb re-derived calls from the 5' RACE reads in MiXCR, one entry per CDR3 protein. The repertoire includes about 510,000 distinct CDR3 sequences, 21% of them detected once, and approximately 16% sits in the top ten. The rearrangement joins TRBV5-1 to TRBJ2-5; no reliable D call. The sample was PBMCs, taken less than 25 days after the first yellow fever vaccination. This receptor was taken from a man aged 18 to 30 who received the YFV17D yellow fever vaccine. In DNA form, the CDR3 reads TGCGCCTCCTTTGAATTTCGGGAGACCCAGTACTTC. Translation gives CASFEFRETQYF.